This T cell receptor beta chain was sequenced in a study of blood T cell repertoires in COVID-19. Study-wide background: Specimens from acute and convalescent COVID-19 originated in the United States, Italy and Spain. PBMCs, B-cell-depleted T cells, or T cells were the source of the cDNA or gDNA that made up the material.

This clone has a handful of counts. TCRdb keeps only in-frame clones here, not all; method: immunoSEQ multiplex PCR. The sample consists of roughly 300,000 clones, about 85% of them appearing once. From germline, CDR1 is MNHEY and CDR2 SVGAGI. The CDR3 spans 11 residues. Trimming took 9 bases from V and 0 from J, leaving 4 bases between them. The sequenced sample consisted of PBMCs or T cells enriched from blood (not recorded which). This chain uses TRBV6-5 with TRBJ2-3; unclear D gene. The clonotype was recovered from a woman aged 25-40 years who had recovered from COVID-19. This CDR3 reads CASSSTDTQYF. The DNA for the CDR3 is TGTGCCAGTTCTAGCACAGATACGCAGTATTTT.